The present T cell receptor beta chain was sequenced within a study of CD4+ T cells in melanoma. The CDR3 consists of 15 residues. From germline, CDR1 is SGHRS and CDR2 YFSETQ. Trimming stripped 0 bases from V and 3 bases from J, with 13 bases between. General study findings and limits: A reported correlation linked neoantigen-specific CD4+ T cells to CD8+, macrophage and B cell function. In melanoma, neoantigen-specific CD4+ T cells reportedly differed in differentiation state.

As to this clone: Its specificity is not known.

Produced via immunoSEQ multiplex PCR; TCRdb's table is partial and in-frame only. Of about 50,000 clones listed, 80% to 90% are singletons. What was sequenced was peripheral blood. The receptor comes from a human donor with melanoma. The chain recombines TRBV5-1 with TRBJ2-7, with D perhaps given as TRBD1 or TRBD2 (5 bases each). CDR3 coding DNA: TGCGCCAGCAGCTTGGGGTCGGGACCGGTCTACGAGCAGTACTTC. Translating it yields CASSLGSGPVYEQYF.